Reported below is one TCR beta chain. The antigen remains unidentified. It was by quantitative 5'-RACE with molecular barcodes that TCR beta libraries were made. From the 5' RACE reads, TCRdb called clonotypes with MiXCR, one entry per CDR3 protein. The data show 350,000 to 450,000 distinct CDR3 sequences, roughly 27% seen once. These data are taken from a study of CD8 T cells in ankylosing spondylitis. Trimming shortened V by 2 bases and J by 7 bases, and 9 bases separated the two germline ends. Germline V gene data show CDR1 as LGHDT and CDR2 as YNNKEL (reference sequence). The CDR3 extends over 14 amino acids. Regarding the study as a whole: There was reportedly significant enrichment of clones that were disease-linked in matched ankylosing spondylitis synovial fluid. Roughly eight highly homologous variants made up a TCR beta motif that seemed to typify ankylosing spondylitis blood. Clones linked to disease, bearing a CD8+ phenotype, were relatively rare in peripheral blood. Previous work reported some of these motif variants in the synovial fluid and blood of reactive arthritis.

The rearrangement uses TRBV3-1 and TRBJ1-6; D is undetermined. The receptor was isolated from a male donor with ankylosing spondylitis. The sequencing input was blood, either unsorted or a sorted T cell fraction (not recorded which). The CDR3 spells CASSQSDLNSPLHF. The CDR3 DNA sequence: TGTGCCAGCAGCCAATCAGATCTAAATTCACCCCTCCACTTT.